This T cell receptor beta chain was identified during a study of blood T cell repertoires in COVID-19 (dated by TCRdb to about 2020). In the study overall: Samples covering the acute and convalescent phases of COVID-19 were provided by collaborators in the United States, Italy and Spain. Samples came from the ongoing ImmuneRACE study (first 160 participants) plus 1,254 subjects from 6 global collaborators. A freely available public database, intended as a resource for researchers studying the immune response to SARS-CoV-2, is where the repertoires were released. The material from the prospective study consisted of cDNA or gDNA derived from T cells, B-cell-depleted T cells, or PBMCs. Where available, HLA class I and class II types were obtained from metadata supplied by the sample provider rather than from assay-based typing. The dataset comprised deeply sampled blood TCRbeta repertoires from subjects exposed to, actively infected with, or recovered from COVID-19. Sample metadata almost always included a de-identified subject ID, COVID-19 status, age in years and sex.

For this clone: The antigen it recognizes is unknown. No much larger clone is present one base from it, and per-base qualities are unavailable.

According to the germline V gene (reference sequence), CDR1 reads SGHNT and CDR2 reads YYREEE. The V and J ends are trimmed by 2 bases and 9 bases, leaving 16 bases between them. From the cysteine through the phenylalanine, the CDR3 covers 14 amino acids. Kept here is only the CDR3 DNA, which spans 42 bases and is read in frame from base 1. TCRbeta CDR3 regions were amplified from genomic DNA by means of the immunoSEQ Assay, a bias-controlled multiplex PCR. Regarding the original processing steps: The number of nucleated cells in each sample was estimated from the amplification of reference gene primers within the assay. To quantify the absolute abundance of each unique TCRbeta CDR3 rearrangement, sequence reads were collapsed and filtered. For each sample, productive Simpson clonality was calculated as the square root of Simpson's diversity index over productive rearrangements. The immuneACCESS repertoire file appears here via TCRdb, limited to in-frame rearrangements. These files lack a portion of the clones; in checked studies, under half of the deficit traces to unresolved V genes, and the cause of the others is not known. V, J and clone size were drawn from that table, and D and trimming were deduced from the DNA. This sample is represented by a few hundred thousand clones; 75% to 85% of them were singletons. The ten largest clones capture around 13% of the sample.

Whole blood was collected in K2EDTA tubes by collaborating institutions according to the institutions' own protocols. For TCRbeta analysis, collaborator samples were shipped as frozen whole blood, as isolated PBMCs, or as DNA extracted from either sample type. Study-wide conclusions, independent of this receptor: The quantity of clinical and demographic metadata differed by source and by participant and was supplied without curation.

The V and J segments used are TRBV5-4 and TRBJ2-3, and the D gene may be TRBD1, 6 bases matching. Source material: peripheral blood. The source is a human donor in a cohort sampled during active COVID-19. The CDR3 in this case is CASSFGTPPATQYF. The nucleotide sequence reads TGTGCCAGCAGCTTCGGGACACCCCCGGCCACGCAGTATTTT.